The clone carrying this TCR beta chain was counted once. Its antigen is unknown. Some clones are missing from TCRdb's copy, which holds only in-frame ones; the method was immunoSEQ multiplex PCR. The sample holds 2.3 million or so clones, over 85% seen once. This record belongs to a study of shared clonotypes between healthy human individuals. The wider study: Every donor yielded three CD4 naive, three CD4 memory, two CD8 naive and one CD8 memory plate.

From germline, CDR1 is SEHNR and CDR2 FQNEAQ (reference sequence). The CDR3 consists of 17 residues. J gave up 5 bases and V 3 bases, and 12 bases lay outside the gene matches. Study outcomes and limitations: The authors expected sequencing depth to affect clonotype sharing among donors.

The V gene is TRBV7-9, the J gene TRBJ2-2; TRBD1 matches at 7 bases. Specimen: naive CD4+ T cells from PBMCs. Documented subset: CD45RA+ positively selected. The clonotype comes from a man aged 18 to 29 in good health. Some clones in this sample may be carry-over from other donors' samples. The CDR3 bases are TGTGCCAGCAGCTTTACACGCCGGGACAGCCTAACCGGGGAGCTGTTTTTT. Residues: CASSFTRRDSLTGELFF.